The 15 T cell receptor beta chains reported below all come from one sample, sequenced in a study of T cell responses to AZD1222 COVID-19 vaccine. Profiling relied on immunoSEQ multiplex PCR, and the TCRdb table lists in-frame clones only, not all of them. The sample records about 30,000 clones, more than 85% being singletons. The source was peripheral blood, collected on day 0 of AZD1222 vaccination. These TCRs come from an adult in good health.

V and J are TRBV14 and TRBJ2-1; 15 bases align to TRBD2. V lost 4 bases and J lost 3; bases outside the gene matches: 1. The CDR3 is 16 amino acids. Germline CDR1 reads SGHDN; CDR2 reads FVKESK. The CDR3 is CASSRTSGGVYNEQFF. The CDR3 DNA reads TGTGCCAGCAGCCGGACTAGCGGGGGGGTCTACAATGAGCAGTTCTTC.

This chain links TRBV10-3 with TRBJ1-6; maybe TRBD1 (6 bases). The CDR3 is 16 amino acids. Germline values: CDR1 ENHRY, CDR2 SYGVKD. V lost 2 bases, J lost 11 bases, and 19 bases lay in between. The CDR3 sequence: CAISEGLTGGFTPLHF. The DNA for the CDR3 is TGTGCCATCAGTGAGGGACTGACGGGGGGCTTTACACCCCTCCACTTT.

The rearrangement joins TRBV18 to TRBJ1-1, with D tentatively TRBD1 (6 bases). The germline gives CDR1 KGHSH, CDR2 LQKENI. V lost 3 bases to trimming and J lost 5 bases, with 10 bases between them. The CDR3 spans 13 residues. The CDR3 DNA is TGTGCCAGCTCACCCCTTGGACAGACTGAAGCTTTCTTT. This codes for CASSPLGQTEAFF.

This clone is a singleton in its sample. V gene TRBV11-2 combines with J gene TRBJ1-1; 8 bases fit TRBD1. The CDR3 contains 14 residues. Germline loops: CDR1 SGHAT, CDR2 FQNNGV. Trimming cost V 5 bases and J 3 bases; bases outside gene matches: 5. CDR3 protein: CASSPGQGYTEAFF. In DNA, the CDR3 is TGTGCCAGCAGCCCCGGACAGGGTTACACTGAAGCTTTCTTT.

The table lists this clone with a count of one. In nucleotides, the CDR3 is TGTGCCAGCAGGCAAAGCAATCAGCCCCAGCATTTT. It yields the protein CASRQSNQPQHF. This chain connects TRBV12-3 or TRBV12-4 to TRBJ1-5; no firm D call. The CDR3 loop spans 12 amino acids. Trimming left V 6 bases short and J 1 base short, with 4 bases between.

The V and J genes are TRBV3-1 (or the pseudogene TRBV3-2) and TRBJ2-7, with 8 bases fitting TRBD1. J gave up 6 bases and V 4 bases, and 8 bases lay outside the gene matches. This CDR3 contains 14 residues. Germline loops: CDR1 LGHDT, CDR2 YNNKEL (reference sequence). The CDR3 region has the DNA TGTGCCAGCAGCCCGACAGGGGAGTGGGGCGAGCAGTACTTC. This translates into CASSPTGEWGEQYF.

This sequence joins TRBV28 and TRBJ2-7, with D possibly being TRBD1 or TRBD2 (6 bases each). There are 15 residues in the CDR3. The V end was cut by 3 bases, the J end by 0 bases, with 12 bases between. Germline CDR1 MDHEN, CDR2 SYDVKM. This CDR3 is CASSFEPGASYEQYF. CDR3 DNA sequence: TGTGCCAGCAGTTTCGAACCGGGGGCCTCCTACGAGCAGTACTTC. Combining the CDR3 with reference TRBV28 and TRBJ2-7 gives the whole variable domain DVKVTQSSRYLVKRTGEKVFLECVQDMDHENMFWYRQDPGLGLRLIYFSYDVKMKEKGDIPEGYSVSREKKERFSLILESASTNQTSMYLCASSFEPGASYEQYFGPGTRLTVT.

This clone was picked up one time. The gene calls are TRBV30 and TRBJ2-3; maybe TRBD1 (5 bases). The germline CDR1 and CDR2 sequences are GTSNPN and SVGIG (reference sequence). Trimming took 3 bases from V and 5 from J, leaving 12 bases between them. The CDR3 is 13 residues long. DNA of the CDR3: TGTGCCTGGAGCGCAGGGTTTTTAGATACGCAGTATTTT. It is translated as CAWSAGFLDTQYF.

This chain links TRBV19 with TRBJ1-5, with D perhaps TRBD1 (6 bases). CDR1 LNHDA and CDR2 SQIVND come from the germline V gene (reference sequence). V was trimmed by 5 bases and J by 7 bases, leaving 18 bases between them. CDR3 length: 15 amino acids. CDR3 in amino acids: CASSGRTAGGQPQHF. The CDR3 nucleotides are TGTGCCAGTAGTGGACGGACAGCCGGGGGGCAGCCCCAGCATTTT.

The V call is TRBV19, the J call TRBJ2-1, with D possibly being TRBD1 (6 bases). From germline, CDR1 is LNHDA and CDR2 SQIVND (reference sequence). Deletions cut 5 bases from V and 10 bases from J, with 9 bases between. The CDR3 is 11 amino acids. CDR3 region: CASSGRGEQFF. CDR3 DNA sequence: TGTGCCAGTAGTGGAAGGGGGGAGCAGTTCTTC.

The genes are TRBV10-3 and TRBJ1-2; tentatively, D is TRBD1 (5 bases). Germline values: CDR1 ENHRY, CDR2 SYGVKD. This CDR3 spans 13 amino acids. V was shortened by 3 bases and J by 4 bases, with 9 bases between the two germline ends. For the CDR3, the DNA is TGTGCCATCAGTGAAAAGGGGCCCTATGGCTACACCTTC. It is translated as CAISEKGPYGYTF.

In this sample, this clone is medium-sized. CDR3 in amino acids: CASRSRPGHGYTF. CDR3 DNA sequence: TGTGCCAGCCGCTCCCGGCCCGGGCATGGCTACACCTTC. V is TRBV6-6 and J is TRBJ1-2; no clear D. V was clipped by 8 bases and J by 6 bases, with 16 bases between them. Germline V CDR1 and CDR2: MNHNY, SVGAGI (reference sequence). This CDR3 has 13 amino acids.

The chain employs TRBV4-1 and TRBJ1-5; D is perhaps TRBD1 (5 bases). With 0 bases removed from V and 4 bases from J, the gap between germline ends came to 13 bases. The CDR3 runs 16 residues. The V gene's germline CDR1 is MGHRA and CDR2 YSYEKL. This chain's CDR3 is CASSQDRGAMNQPQHF. CDR3 nucleotides: TGCGCCAGCAGCCAAGATCGTGGGGCGATGAATCAGCCCCAGCATTTT.

A single count supports this clone. At one of its ends the junction is not consistent with the germline gene, which may arise from a read error. V usage is TRBV7-7 and J usage is TRBJ2-2; 10 bases match TRBD2. This CDR3 region has 15 residues. Germline CDR1 SSHAT, CDR2 FNYEAQ (reference sequence). The CDR3 sequence is CASTQREGNTGELFF. The CDR3 DNA reads TGTGCTAGCACACAGCGGGAGGGAAACACCGGGGAGCTGTTTTTT.

CDR3 DNA: TGTGCCAGCAGTAGAGAGGGACAGCGCAACACTGAAGCTTTCTTT. This gives the protein CASSREGQRNTEAFF. V usage is TRBV28 and J usage is TRBJ1-1; 7 nucleotides agree with TRBD1. The germline CDR1 and CDR2 sequences are MDHEN and SYDVKM. This CDR3 is 15 amino acids long. With V trimmed by 5 bases and J by 2 bases, 8 bases remained unmatched.